These T cell receptor beta chains were read from a single sample in a study of OX40 agonist ivuxolimab in advanced cancers. Method: immunoSEQ multiplex PCR; TCRdb's copy keeps in-frame clones and lacks some. The table lists under 100,000 clones, approximately 80% of them singletons. The material sequenced was CD4+ or CD8+ T cells sorted from blood, taken in a trial of the OX40 agonist ivuxolimab. The receptor set was obtained from an adult with an advanced solid tumor such as melanoma, head and neck, liver or kidney cancer. CDR3s include the opening cysteine and the closing phenylalanine or tryptophan.

j_gene: TRBJ1-4; v_gene: TRBV12-5; CDR3aa: CASGLPSGGGGDGNEKLFF
j_gene: TRBJ2-7; v_gene: TRBV18; CDR3aa: CASSPNFLSSYEQYF
j_gene: TRBJ2-2; v_gene: TRBV21-1; CDR3aa: CASSPRTGGPGELFF
j_gene: TRBJ1-1; v_gene: TRBV9; CDR3aa: CASSKDLGQGEAFF
j_gene: TRBJ2-1; v_gene: TRBV10-2; CDR3aa: CASSEFGVWNEQFF
j_gene: TRBJ1-2; v_gene: TRBV7-9; CDR3aa: CASSSGQNYGYTF
j_gene: TRBJ1-2; v_gene: TRBV5-1; CDR3aa: CASSLRGNRDRGYTF
j_gene: TRBJ1-5; v_gene: TRBV5-1; CDR3aa: CASSVTGDSNQPQHF
j_gene: TRBJ1-4; v_gene: TRBV4-3; CDR3aa: CASSQDGRRGDEKLFF
j_gene: TRBJ2-3; v_gene: TRBV7-9; CDR3aa: CASSPLAVQEQYF
j_gene: TRBJ1-2; v_gene: TRBV27; CDR3aa: CASSSGVYGYTF
j_gene: TRBJ2-7; v_gene: TRBV23-1; CDR3aa: CASSPAARDGSYEQYF
j_gene: TRBJ2-3; v_gene: TRBV7-2; CDR3aa: CASSLISLLARDTQYF
j_gene: TRBJ1-2; v_gene: TRBV6-6; CDR3aa: CASSLAPPYGYTF
j_gene: TRBJ1-2; v_gene: TRBV7-9; CDR3aa: CASSYANYGYTF
j_gene: TRBJ2-7; v_gene: TRBV6-4; CDR3aa: CASSDSGGDNSYEQYF
j_gene: TRBJ2-3; v_gene: TRBV5-1; CDR3aa: CASSLELTSNPNTDTQYF
j_gene: TRBJ2-7; v_gene: TRBV7-6; CDR3aa: CASSLAGTGYEQYF
j_gene: TRBJ1-2; v_gene: TRBV27; CDR3aa: CASSLAVNNYGYTF
j_gene: TRBJ2-1; v_gene: TRBV7-9; CDR3aa: CASSLGLAGEVEQFF
j_gene: TRBJ1-2; v_gene: TRBV5-1; CDR3aa: CASSLGDRVDGYTF
j_gene: TRBJ2-6; v_gene: TRBV9; CDR3aa: CASSGPPRAGANVLTF
j_gene: TRBJ1-3; v_gene: TRBV6-1; CDR3aa: CASWGGNTIYF
j_gene: TRBJ2-3; v_gene: TRBV19; CDR3aa: CASRKPGQGYADTQYF
j_gene: TRBJ1-2; v_gene: TRBV27; CDR3aa: CASSPRTGGVIAAKGYTF
j_gene: TRBJ2-7; v_gene: TRBV25-1; CDR3aa: CASRGGRDYEQYF
j_gene: TRBJ2-1; v_gene: TRBV27; CDR3aa: CASRAGVSSYNEQFF
j_gene: TRBJ2-5; v_gene: TRBV6-5; CDR3aa: CATARTETQYF
j_gene: TRBJ2-7; v_gene: TRBV7-2; CDR3aa: CASSLGDRGHEQYF
j_gene: TRBJ2-3; v_gene: TRBV29-1; CDR3aa: CSVLRRAPKTGGASDTQYF
j_gene: TRBJ2-1; v_gene: TRBV10-1; CDR3aa: CASSFSGTGRSEQFF
j_gene: TRBJ2-7; v_gene: TRBV25-1; CDR3aa: CASSEWGELSEQYF
j_gene: TRBJ2-3; v_gene: TRBV9; CDR3aa: CASSDTGQSTDTQYF
j_gene: TRBJ1-1; v_gene: TRBV2; CDR3aa: CASSGPDLTGGTEAFF
j_gene: TRBJ1-1; v_gene: TRBV12-5; CDR3aa: CASGLDREAFF
j_gene: TRBJ2-3; v_gene: TRBV5-1; CDR3aa: CASSDSTSTTDTQYF
j_gene: TRBJ1-2; v_gene: TRBV4-1; CDR3aa: CASSQEERANYGYTF
j_gene: TRBJ1-6; v_gene: TRBV18; CDR3aa: CASSMDSSSSPLHF
j_gene: TRBJ1-5; v_gene: TRBV30; CDR3aa: CAWSRDNSNQPQHF
j_gene: TRBJ1-2; v_gene: TRBV15; CDR3aa: CATSRGDREGGYTF
j_gene: TRBJ2-7; v_gene: TRBV27; CDR3aa: CASSFGSGSLSYEQYF
j_gene: TRBJ2-7; v_gene: TRBV5-1; CDR3aa: CASSWRETSGLYEQYF
j_gene: TRBJ1-1; v_gene: TRBV29-1; CDR3aa: CSAPSAFDMNTEAFF
j_gene: TRBJ2-7; v_gene: TRBV7-2; CDR3aa: CASSLEDRGYEQYF
j_gene: TRBJ2-5; v_gene: TRBV5-1; CDR3aa: CASSLELVQETQYF
j_gene: TRBJ2-7; v_gene: TRBV7-6; CDR3aa: CASSSEVSYEQYF
j_gene: TRBJ2-3; v_gene: TRBV2; CDR3aa: CASTLAGGRTDTQYF
j_gene: TRBJ1-2; v_gene: TRBV6-6; CDR3aa: CASRWTGDNYGYTF
j_gene: TRBJ1-2; v_gene: TRBV19; CDR3aa: CASKGTRQGVNYGYTF
j_gene: TRBJ2-1; v_gene: TRBV5-1; CDR3aa: CASSRVASRSYNEQFF
j_gene: TRBJ2-7; v_gene: TRBV5-1; CDR3aa: CASSLDQGGEQYF
j_gene: TRBJ2-7; v_gene: TRBV9; CDR3aa: CASSFRGETTYEQYF
j_gene: TRBJ2-2; v_gene: TRBV11-3; CDR3aa: CASRIQYNTGELFF
j_gene: TRBJ2-2; v_gene: TRBV11-3; CDR3aa: CASSLGDGTGELFF
j_gene: TRBJ1-1; v_gene: TRBV7-9; CDR3aa: CASSLDGQWNTEAFF
j_gene: TRBJ2-1; v_gene: TRBV5-6; CDR3aa: CASSLDSYNEQFF
j_gene: TRBJ2-3; v_gene: TRBV10-3; CDR3aa: CAIGEGAQSDTQYF
j_gene: TRBJ2-1; v_gene: TRBV11-2; CDR3aa: CASRPSGQGHEQFF
j_gene: TRBJ1-2; v_gene: TRBV27; CDR3aa: CASSLRQGGNGYTF